This T cell receptor beta chain was retrieved from a study of blood T cell repertoires in COVID-19. In the study overall: Sites across the United States, Italy and Spain contributed samples from acute and convalescent COVID-19.

Trimming took 1 base from V and 4 from J; bases not matched to a gene: 10. Germline V gene sequence: CDR1 MGHDK, CDR2 SYGVNS. There are 17 residues in the CDR3. Assay used: immunoSEQ multiplex PCR; TCRdb lists only in-frame clones, some missing. The table has tens of thousands of clones, approximately 78% seen once. This chain uses TRBV25-1 with TRBJ2-1; 7 bases are a match to TRBD2. The sequence was obtained from a human donor with acute or convalescent COVID-19. The donor label of this sample is uncertain. Sequencing used peripheral blood. The CDR3 DNA reads TGTGCCAGCAGTGAATTAAAGTGGGGGGAGGGGTACAATGAGCAGTTCTTC. Translation: CASSELKWGEGYNEQFF.